Below are 24 T cell receptor beta chains sequenced from a single sample in a study of CD8+ T cells in alopecia areata. RNA was isolated and reverse transcribed to cDNA, the sequencing template. Measured with immunoSEQ multiplex PCR; TCRdb has only the in-frame clones, and not every one. The sample is made up of 200,000 to 300,000 clones, none counted only once. Scientists pooled cutaneous lymph node cells and sorted them on CD4, CD8alpha, NKG2D, NKG2ACE and other markers. The sample taken for sequencing was CD4+ T cells sorted from a lymph node. These receptors all come from a C3H/HeJ mouse with alopecia areata. Strain haplotype (MHC): H2-k.

This clone occurred a few times. Since a much larger clone is just one base distant, this may be a read error. Gene and germline names: mouse. The DNA ends 4 residues before the CDR3 does, and the rest of the CDR3 is filled in from the germline J gene. V usage is TRBV13-1 and J usage is TRBJ1-1; TRBD1 might be the D (6 bases). The CDR3 covers 13 residues. Germline V gives CDR1 NSHNY, CDR2 SYGAGN. Trimming took 5 bases from V and 1 from J, leaving 9 bases between them. CDR3: CASSQDRNTEVFF. Incomplete CDR3 DNA: TGTGCCAGCAGCCAGGACAGAAACACA.

This clone was picked up a small number of times. Each gene name is a mouse one. The read ends 4 residues early relative to the CDR3; the germline J gene fills the gap. This chain joins TRBV13-1 and TRBJ2-3; 8 bases fit TRBD1. CDR1 is NSHNY and CDR2 is SYGAGN in the germline V gene. The V segment lost 3 bases and the J segment 2 bases; nucleotides outside the gene matches: 2. The CDR3 consists of 14 residues. The part of the CDR3 DNA that was read is TGTGCCAGCAGTGTCAGGGGGCCTGCAGAA. Protein: CASSVRGPAE. Given in full, the CDR3 is CASSVRGPAETLYF.

Regarding this clone: These gene names are mouse names. The read comes to an end 4 residues before the CDR3 does, leaving the germline J gene to fill in the end. V usage is TRBV31 and J usage is TRBJ2-5, with 8 bases that match TRBD2. This CDR3 has 14 residues. Germline CDR1 is GKSSPN and CDR2 is SITVG. Germline trimming cut 4 bases from V and 0 bases from J; bases unmatched to any gene: 3. CDR3 DNA (partial): TGTGCCTGGAATCTGGGGGGAAACCAAGAC. It yields the protein CAWNLGGNQD. Given in full, the CDR3 is CAWNLGGNQDTQYF.

This clone was counted between two and nine times. The gene names given are mouse names. The part of the CDR3 DNA that was read is TGTGCCAGCGGTGATCAGAGTTCGCCC. Translation gives CASGDQSSP. The full CDR3 protein reads CASGDQSSPLYF. V and J are TRBV13-2 and TRBJ1-6; D unclear. Sequencing ends 3 residues short of the CDR3 end; the germline J gene provides the rest. TRBJ1-6 is given ORF status, its function remaining uncertain. This CDR3 region has 12 residues. The V gene's germline CDR1 is NNHNN and CDR2 SYGAGS (reference sequence). Trimming took 1 base from V and 9 from J, leaving 5 bases between them.

As for this clone: Gene names denote mouse genes. The sequence runs out 4 residues before the end of the CDR3; the remainder is reconstructed from the germline J gene. Other DNA sequences in the same sample also yield this CDR3. The gene calls are TRBV13-1 and TRBJ2-3; D is possibly TRBD1 (5 bases). Trimming left V 8 bases short and J 0 bases short, with 7 bases between. In germline, CDR1 is NSHNY, CDR2 SYGAGN. The CDR3 is made up of 12 amino acids. The sequenced CDR3 bases are TGTGCCAGTCAGGGTAGTGCAGAA. Translating gives CASQGSAE. The complete CDR3 reads CASQGSAETLYF.

Concerning this clone: The gene names given are mouse names. Coverage ceases 4 residues before the CDR3 finishes, and the germline J gene fills in the end. This CDR3 is also generated by other DNA sequences in the sample. The chain carries TRBV13-1 and TRBJ1-2, with a possible D match to TRBD1 (5 bases). V was clipped by 2 bases and J by 0 bases, with 8 bases between them. CDR3 length: 14 amino acids. Looked up from germline, CDR1 is NSHNY and CDR2 is SYGAGN. The CDR3 region is CASSDSGTNSDYTF. The sequenced CDR3 bases are TGTGCCAGCAGTGACTCAGGGACAAACTCC.

This clone has just a few counts. Gene names and germline refer to mouse. The read finishes 4 residues shy of the CDR3 end, and the germline J gene is used to complete it. Other nucleotide sequences from this sample produce the same CDR3. This chain joins TRBV13-2 and TRBJ2-7; 9 nucleotides align to TRBD1. There are 13 residues in the CDR3. V dropped 5 bases and J dropped 1; count of bases not matched to a gene: 1. In germline, CDR1 is NNHNN, CDR2 SYGAGS (reference sequence). CDR3 bases read: TGTGCCAGCGGGGACAGGGGATCCTAT. This sequence encodes CASGDRGSY. From start to end, the CDR3 is CASGDRGSYEQYF.

This clone has more than one count but fewer than ten. Gene labels here are mouse ones. From the germline J gene comes the end of the CDR3, since the read stops 4 residues before it. Other DNA sequences within the sample encode an identical CDR3. J is TRBJ2-3 and V is TRBV5; the match to TRBD2 covers 10 bases. The CDR3 has 15 amino acids. Losses at the gene ends were 4 bases for V and 1 base for J; bases not matched to a gene: 2. CDR1 LGHNA and CDR2 YNLKQL come from the germline V gene (reference sequence). This CDR3 is CASSPGGAGAETLYF. The CDR3 bases that were read are TGTGCCAGCAGCCCTGGGGGGGCAGGTGCAGAA.

For this clone: Gene names are the mouse ones. The missing CDR3 end, 4 residues past where the read stops, is filled in from the germline J gene. The chain joins TRBV29 to TRBJ2-7; weak D call: TRBD1 (6 bases). V shed 2 bases and J shed 3 bases, with 8 bases lying between them. The CDR3 has 13 residues. Germline V CDR1 and CDR2: MSHET, SYDVDS. CDR3 DNA, as far as it was read: TGTGCTAGCAGTTTACCAGGGGTCTAT. It encodes CASSLPGVY. The complete CDR3 sequence is CASSLPGVYEQYF.

For this clone: Germline and genes here are mouse. Read data end 4 residues before the CDR3 end; the end is taken from the germline J gene. The chain joins TRBV31 to TRBJ1-1; 7 bases fit TRBD1. The germline V gene encodes CDR1 GKSSPN and CDR2 SITVG. This CDR3 is 12 amino acids long. Trimming took 3 bases from V and 4 from J; bases not matched to a gene: 2. CDR3 region: CAWRQGVTEVFF. The CDR3 bases that were read are TGTGCCTGGAGGCAGGGGGTCACA. Full variable domain (remainder filled in from reference TRBV31 and TRBJ1-1): AQTIHQWPVAEIKAVGSPLSLGCTIKGKSSPNLYWYWQATGGTLQQLFYSITVGQVESVVQLNLSASRPKDDQFILSTEKLLLSHSGFYLCAWRQGVTEVFFGKGTRLTVV.

Note on this clone: Here the gene names and germline are mouse. The DNA ends 3 residues before the CDR3 does, and the rest of the CDR3 is filled in from the germline J gene. This chain uses TRBV13-1 with TRBJ1-6, with 9 bases lining up with TRBD1. TRBJ1-6 is labeled an ORF, and its function is uncertain. CDR1 and CDR2 from the germline V gene are NSHNY and SYGAGN. The CDR3 sequence is 15 residues long. V shed 2 bases and J 7 bases; nucleotides not matched to a gene: 4. CDR3 loop: CASSEGQGGNSPLYF. The DNA read from the CDR3 is TGTGCCAGCAGTGAGGGACAGGGAGGGAATTCGCCC.

This clone was counted a few times. Each gene name is a mouse one. The read ends 4 residues early relative to the CDR3; the germline J gene fills the gap. The V call is TRBV13-2, the J call TRBJ2-5, with a possible D match to TRBD1 (5 bases). The CDR3 sequence is 13 residues long. The germline V and J ends were trimmed by 4 bases and 3 bases, with 9 bases remaining between them. The V gene's germline CDR1 is NNHNN and CDR2 SYGAGS (reference sequence). CDR3 in amino acids: CASGPREQDTQYF. The CDR3 DNA, read in part, is TGTGCCAGCGGTCCCAGGGAGCAAGAC.

This clone was observed a few times. The genes are named according to mouse. The read ends 4 residues before the CDR3 terminus; that terminus is restored from the germline J gene. The rearrangement links TRBV1 to TRBJ1-4; tentatively, D is TRBD1 (5 bases). CDR1 NSQYPW and CDR2 LRSPGD come from the germline V gene (reference sequence). The CDR3 extends over 15 amino acids. V was cut by 0 bases and J by 6 bases, with 11 bases left in between. CDR3 residues: CTCSAERDWDERLFF. The covered CDR3 bases are TGCACCTGCAGTGCAGAACGGGACTGGGACGAA.

Comment on this clone: Germline and genes: mouse. The read gets to within 4 residues of the CDR3 end, and the germline J gene fills in the rest. The chain joins TRBV13-3 to TRBJ2-1; D perhaps matches TRBD1 (5 bases). This CDR3 has 11 residues. The V gene's germline CDR1 is NNHDY and CDR2 SYVADS. The CDR3 bases that were read are TGTGCCAGCAGTGGGACAGCT. It codes for CASSGTA. The entire CDR3 sequence reads CASSGTAEQFF.

The sample holds a few counts of this clone. Here the gene names and germline are mouse. The read ends 4 residues before the CDR3 terminus; that terminus is restored from the germline J gene. The chain couples TRBV13-2 to TRBJ1-2, with D possibly TRBD1 on 6 matching bases. The CDR3 runs to 13 residues. Germline V lookup: CDR1 NNHNN, CDR2 SYGAGS (reference sequence). The CDR3 DNA, read in part, is TGTGCCAGCGGTGGCCCGGGACAATCC. It specifies CASGGPGQS. The full CDR3 sequence reads CASGGPGQSDYTF.

This clone was found a few times. Gene names refer to mouse genes. The CDR3 end lies 4 residues beyond the end of the read and is filled in from the germline J gene. The chain is built from TRBV29 and TRBJ1-1; D may be TRBD1 (5 bases). Trimming removed 6 bases at V and 1 base at J, with 15 bases between. CDR3 length: 15 amino acids. CDR1 is MSHET, CDR2 SYDVDS, per germline. This CDR3 reads CASRRGPGGNTEVFF. The DNA read from the CDR3 is TGTGCTAGCAGGAGGGGACCCGGGGGGAACACA. Together with reference TRBV29 and TRBJ1-1, the CDR3 gives the full variable domain: DMKVTQMPRYLIKRMGENVLLECGQDMSHETMYWYRQDPGLGLQLIYISYDVDSNSEGDIPKGYRVSRKKREHFSLILDSAKTNQTSVYFCASRRGPGGNTEVFFGKGTRLTVV.

In regard to this clone: The gene names here belong to mouse. The read comes to an end 4 residues before the CDR3 does, leaving the germline J gene to fill in the end. This chain joins TRBV1 and TRBJ2-2, with 8 bases aligning to TRBD2. This CDR3 has 18 residues. After removal of 0 bases from V and 4 bases from J, the junction contained 10 bases not matched to a gene. Germline lookup yields CDR1 NSQYPW and CDR2 LRSPGD (reference sequence). Partial CDR3 DNA: TGCACCTGCAGTGCAGATCGGAACGGGGGGGCCGGCACCGGG. Translating gives CTCSADRNGGAGTG. The whole CDR3 protein reads CTCSADRNGGAGTGQLYF.

A note on this clone: Germline and genes here are mouse. The missing CDR3 end, 4 residues past where the read stops, is filled in from the germline J gene. This rearrangement joins TRBV13-1 to TRBJ2-1; perhaps TRBD1 as D (5 bases). Germline V gives CDR1 NSHNY, CDR2 SYGAGN. V was shortened by 3 bases and J by 6 bases, with 7 bases between the two germline ends. The CDR3 loop spans 12 amino acids. Here the CDR3 reads CASSVRVAEQFF. CDR3 DNA, as far as it was read: TGTGCCAGCAGTGTCAGGGTTGCT.

This clone was seen repeatedly, ten times or more. Gene names and germline match the mouse. Read data end 4 residues before the CDR3 end; the end is taken from the germline J gene. The J gene is TRBJ1-1, the V gene TRBV1; TRBD1 agrees at 8 bases. This CDR3 has 14 residues. Losses at the gene ends were 3 bases for V and 3 bases for J; bases not matched to a gene: 3. Germline assignment: CDR1 NSQYPW and CDR2 LRSPGD (reference sequence). The CDR3 bases that were read are TGCACCTGCAGTGCGGGACAGGCGGACACA. Its protein product is CTCSAGQADT. The complete CDR3 protein is CTCSAGQADTEVFF. Full variable domain (rest looked up from reference TRBV1 and TRBJ1-1): VTLLEQNPRWRLVPRGQAVNLRCILKNSQYPWMSWYQQDLQKQLQWLFTLRSPGDKEVKSLPGADYLATRVTDTELRLQVANMSQGRTLYCTCSAGQADTEVFFGKGTRLTVV.

In this sample, this clone turned up a few times. All gene names here are mouse names. The read comes to an end 4 residues before the CDR3 does, leaving the germline J gene to fill in the end. The rearrangement joins TRBV13-3 to TRBJ2-2; 9 bases match TRBD2. The CDR3 is made up of 16 amino acids. Per germline, CDR1 NNHDY and CDR2 SYVADS. Trimming at V came to 6 bases and at J to 1 base, leaving 7 bases not matched to a gene. CDR3 bases read: TGTGCCAGCACCCCTTCGGGACTGGGAAACACCGGG. Protein sequence: CASTPSGLGNTG. The whole CDR3 protein is CASTPSGLGNTGQLYF. The full variable domain, its missing parts supplied by reference TRBV13-3 and TRBJ2-2, is EAAVTQSPRSKVAVTGGKVTLSCHQTNNHDYMYWYRQDTGHGLRLIHYSYVADSTEKGDIPDGYKASRPSQENFSLILELASLSQTAVYFCASTPSGLGNTGQLYFGEGSKLTVL.

This clone was detected a few times. Gene labels here are mouse ones. The read is 3 residues too short to cover the CDR3 end, so that end is filled in from the germline J gene. The genes are TRBV13-1 and TRBJ1-6, with no clear D. TRBJ1-6 counts as an open reading frame of uncertain function. Between the trimmed V and J ends, which lost 0 bases and 0 bases, there was a span of 7 bases. There are 16 residues in the CDR3. Germline V lookup: CDR1 NSHNY, CDR2 SYGAGN. CDR3 bases read: TGTGCCAGCAGTGATGCGCAGTATTCCTATAATTCGCCC. Encoded protein: CASSDAQYSYNSP. The whole CDR3 is CASSDAQYSYNSPLYF.

This clone was counted between two and nine times. Mouse gene names apply. The read comes to an end 4 residues before the CDR3 does, leaving the germline J gene to fill in the end. The chain couples TRBV13-1 to TRBJ2-7; 7 nucleotides agree with TRBD1. The ends lost 1 base at V and 1 base at J; junction bases unmatched: 5. The CDR3 runs 15 residues. The germline V gene has CDR1 NSHNY and CDR2 SYGAGN. The part of the CDR3 DNA that was read is TGTGCCAGCAGTGATCCAGGACAGGCTTCCTAT. This translates into CASSDPGQASY. The complete CDR3 sequence is CASSDPGQASYEQYF.

The sample holds a few counts of this clone. All gene names here are mouse names. The CDR3 end falls 4 residues outside the read, so it is completed with the germline J gene. V gene TRBV13-3 combines with J gene TRBJ1-1; 11 nucleotides agree with TRBD1. With 5 bases clipped from V and 4 bases from J, the junction kept 1 base outside the gene matches. The germline V gene has CDR1 NNHDY and CDR2 SYVADS. CDR3 length: 13 amino acids. CDR3 bases read: TGTGCCAGCAGAGGGACAGGGGGCACA. Amino acids: CASRGTGGT. The whole CDR3 reads CASRGTGGTEVFF.

This clone showed up many times. The gene symbols are mouse symbols. The read stops 4 residues short of the end of the CDR3; the missing end is completed from the germline J gene. Distinct nucleotide sequences in the sample also encode this CDR3. The chain uses TRBV13-2 and TRBJ2-1; 8 bases fit TRBD1. V was pared by 4 bases and J by 3 bases, with 0 bases of the junction left unmatched. Germline V gene sequence: CDR1 NNHNN, CDR2 SYGAGS (reference sequence). The CDR3 runs 13 residues. The CDR3 here is CASGTGGYAEQFF. The sequenced CDR3 bases are TGTGCCAGCGGTACAGGGGGCTATGCT.